This TCR beta chain comes out of a study of shared clonotypes between healthy human individuals. Findings and caveats of the study: Investigators collected only blood, and repertoires in tissues likely differ.

Trimming took off 5 bases at V and 3 bases at J, with 15 bases between the two ends. The CDR3 is 15 amino acids. CDR1 and CDR2 from the germline V gene are MDHEN and SYDVKM. In the naive CD8 group, cells lacked CD45RO and were positively selected for CCR7, so terminally differentiated effector memory CD45RA+ cells were left out. Turning to this clone: Its specificity is not known.

TCRdb keeps only in-frame clones here, not all; method: immunoSEQ multiplex PCR. The data hold under 2,000,000 clones, with roughly 95% observed a single time. The receptor was derived from a man aged 18 to 35 in good health. V is TRBV28 and J is TRBJ2-3; D is unresolved. Sequencing was done on a sample of naive CD8+ T cells sorted from blood. The CDR3 is CASSANRGRTDTQYF. Here the CDR3 DNA reads TGTGCCAGCAGTGCGAACAGAGGTAGAACAGATACGCAGTATTTT. Variable domain in full (rest from reference TRBV28 and TRBJ2-3): DVKVTQSSRYLVKRTGEKVFLECVQDMDHENMFWYRQDPGLGLRLIYFSYDVKMKEKGDIPEGYSVSREKKERFSLILESASTNQTSMYLCASSANRGRTDTQYFGPGTRLTVL.